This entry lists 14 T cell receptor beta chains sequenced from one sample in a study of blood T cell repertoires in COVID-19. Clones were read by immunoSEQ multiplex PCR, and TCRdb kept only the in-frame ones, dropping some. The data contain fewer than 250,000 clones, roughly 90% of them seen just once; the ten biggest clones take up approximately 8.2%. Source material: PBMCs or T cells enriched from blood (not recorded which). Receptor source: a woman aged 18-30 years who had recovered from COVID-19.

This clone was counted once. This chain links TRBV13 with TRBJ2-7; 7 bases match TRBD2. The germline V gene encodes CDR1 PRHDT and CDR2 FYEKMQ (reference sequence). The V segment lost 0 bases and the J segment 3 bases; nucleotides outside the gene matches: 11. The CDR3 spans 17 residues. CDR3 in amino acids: CASSLGLTSASHYEQYF. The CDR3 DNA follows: TGTGCCAGCAGCTTAGGCCTTACTAGCGCGAGCCACTACGAGCAGTACTTC.

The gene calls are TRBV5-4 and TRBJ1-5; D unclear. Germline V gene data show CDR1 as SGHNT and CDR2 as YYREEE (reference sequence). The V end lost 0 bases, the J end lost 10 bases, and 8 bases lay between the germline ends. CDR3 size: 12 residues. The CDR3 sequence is CASSLESGPQHF. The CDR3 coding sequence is TGTGCCAGCAGCTTGGAGTCGGGACCCCAGCATTTT.

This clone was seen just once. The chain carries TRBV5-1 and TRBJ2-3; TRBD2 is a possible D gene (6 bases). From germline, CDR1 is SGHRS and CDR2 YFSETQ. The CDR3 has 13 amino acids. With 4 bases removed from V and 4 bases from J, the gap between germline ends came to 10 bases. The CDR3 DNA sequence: TGCGCCAGCAGCGCCGGGACTGCAGATACGCAGTATTTT. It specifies CASSAGTADTQYF.

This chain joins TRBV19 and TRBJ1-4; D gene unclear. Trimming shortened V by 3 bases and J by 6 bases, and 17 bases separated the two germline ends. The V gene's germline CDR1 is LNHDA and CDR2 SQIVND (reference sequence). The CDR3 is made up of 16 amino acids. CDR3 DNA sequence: TGTGCCAGTAGTATGGACCCGATTGGGCGGGATGAAAAACTGTTTTTT. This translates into CASSMDPIGRDEKLFF.

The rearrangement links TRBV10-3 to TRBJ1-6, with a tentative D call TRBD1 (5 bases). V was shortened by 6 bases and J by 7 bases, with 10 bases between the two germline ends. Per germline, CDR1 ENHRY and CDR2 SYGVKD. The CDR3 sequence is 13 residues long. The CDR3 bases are TGTGCCATCAGGAGACAGACCAATTCACCCCTCCACTTT. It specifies CAIRRQTNSPLHF.

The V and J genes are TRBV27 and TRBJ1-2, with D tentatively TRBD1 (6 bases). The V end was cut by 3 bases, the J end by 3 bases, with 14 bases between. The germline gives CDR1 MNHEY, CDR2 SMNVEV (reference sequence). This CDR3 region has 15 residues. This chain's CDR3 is CASSFVARGYYGYTF. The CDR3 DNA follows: TGTGCCAGCAGTTTTGTTGCCAGGGGTTACTATGGCTACACCTTC.

CDR3 sequence reads: CASSLRPAGRSYEQYF. The CDR3 nucleotides are TGCGCCAGCAGCCTCAGGCCCGCAGGGAGGTCCTACGAGCAGTACTTC. The chain links TRBV4-1 to TRBJ2-7, with a weak D call TRBD2 (6 bases). CDR3 length: 16 residues. Trimming cost V 4 bases and J 1 base, with 17 bases left between them. Germline V lookup: CDR1 MGHRA, CDR2 YSYEKL.

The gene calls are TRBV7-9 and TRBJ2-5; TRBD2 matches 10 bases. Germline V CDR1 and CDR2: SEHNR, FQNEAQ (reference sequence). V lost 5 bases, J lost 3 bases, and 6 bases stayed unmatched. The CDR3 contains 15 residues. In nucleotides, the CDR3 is TGTGCCAGCAGCCCTTCAGCGGGGGGGAAAGAGACCCAGTACTTC. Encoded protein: CASSPSAGGKETQYF. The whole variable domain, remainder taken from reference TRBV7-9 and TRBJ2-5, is DTGVSQNPRHKITKRGQNVTFRCDPISEHNRLYWYRQTLGQGPEFLTYFQNEAQLEKSRLLSDRFSAERPKGSFSTLEIQRTEQGDSAMYLCASSPSAGGKETQYFGPGTRLLVL.

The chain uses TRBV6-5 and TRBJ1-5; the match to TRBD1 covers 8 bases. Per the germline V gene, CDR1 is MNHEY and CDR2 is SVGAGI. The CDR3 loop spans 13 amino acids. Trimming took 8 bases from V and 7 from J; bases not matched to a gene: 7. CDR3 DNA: TGTGCCAGCTCGGCGACAGGGGACCAGCCCCAGCATTTT. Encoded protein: CASSATGDQPQHF.

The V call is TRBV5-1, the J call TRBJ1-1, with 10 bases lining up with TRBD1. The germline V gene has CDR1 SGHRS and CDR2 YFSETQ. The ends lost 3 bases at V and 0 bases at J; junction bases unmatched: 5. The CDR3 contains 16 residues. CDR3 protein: CASSYSGTGVNTEAFF. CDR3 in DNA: TGCGCCAGCAGCTATTCCGGGACAGGGGTGAACACTGAAGCTTTCTTT.

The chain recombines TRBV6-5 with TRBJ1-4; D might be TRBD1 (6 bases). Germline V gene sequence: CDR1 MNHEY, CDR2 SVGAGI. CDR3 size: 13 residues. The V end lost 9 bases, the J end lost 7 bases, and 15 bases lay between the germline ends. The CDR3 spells CASSGEGGEKLFF. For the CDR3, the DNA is TGTGCCAGTTCTGGGGAGGGGGGTGAAAAACTGTTTTTT.

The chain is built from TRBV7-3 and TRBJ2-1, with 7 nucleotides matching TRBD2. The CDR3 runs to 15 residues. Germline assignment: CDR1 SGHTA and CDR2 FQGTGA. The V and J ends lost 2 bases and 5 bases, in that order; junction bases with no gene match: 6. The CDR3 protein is CASSLGAGRNNEQFF. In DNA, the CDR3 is TGTGCCAGCAGCTTAGGAGCGGGGAGGAACAATGAGCAGTTCTTC. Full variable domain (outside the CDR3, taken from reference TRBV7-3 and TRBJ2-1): GAGVSQTPSNKVTEKGKYVELRCDPISGHTALYWYRQSLGQGPEFLIYFQGTGAADDSGLPNDRFFAVRPEGSVSTLKIQRTERGDSAVYLCASSLGAGRNNEQFFGPGTRLTVL.

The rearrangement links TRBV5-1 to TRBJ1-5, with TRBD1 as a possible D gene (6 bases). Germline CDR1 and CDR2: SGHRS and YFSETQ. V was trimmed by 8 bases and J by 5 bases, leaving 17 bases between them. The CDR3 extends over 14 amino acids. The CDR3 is CASKGQPSDQPQHF. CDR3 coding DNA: TGCGCCAGTAAAGGACAGCCCTCGGATCAGCCCCAGCATTTT.

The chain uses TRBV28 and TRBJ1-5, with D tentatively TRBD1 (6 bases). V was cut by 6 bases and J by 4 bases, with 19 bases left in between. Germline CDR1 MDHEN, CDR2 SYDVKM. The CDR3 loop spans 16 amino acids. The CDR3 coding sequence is TGTGCCAGCAGCCCTGACCTCGGACAGATAAATCAGCCCCAGCATTTT. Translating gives CASSPDLGQINQPQHF.